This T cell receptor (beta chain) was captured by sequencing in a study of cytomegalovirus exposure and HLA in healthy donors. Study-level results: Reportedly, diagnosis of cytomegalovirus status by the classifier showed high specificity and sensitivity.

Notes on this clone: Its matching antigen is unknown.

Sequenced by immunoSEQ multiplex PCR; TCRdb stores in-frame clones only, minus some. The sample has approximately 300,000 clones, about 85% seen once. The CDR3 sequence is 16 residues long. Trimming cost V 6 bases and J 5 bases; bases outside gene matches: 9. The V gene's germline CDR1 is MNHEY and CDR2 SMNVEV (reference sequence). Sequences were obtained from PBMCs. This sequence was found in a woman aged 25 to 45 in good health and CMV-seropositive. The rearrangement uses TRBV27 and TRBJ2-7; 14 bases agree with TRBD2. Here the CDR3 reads CASSLRTSGGFNEQYF. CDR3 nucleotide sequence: TGTGCCAGCAGCTTGAGGACTAGCGGGGGGTTTAACGAGCAGTACTTC.